This entry lists 14 T cell receptor beta chains sequenced from one sample in a study of shared clonotypes between healthy human individuals (dated by TCRdb to about 2020). Library preparation used the immunoSEQ multiplex PCR assay. TCRdb took this table from immuneACCESS and kept in-frame rearrangements with V and J called. Such tables lack part of the clones; where checked against another copy, unresolved V genes explain under half of the gap, and the rest is unexplained. The sample profile shows millions of clones; over 85% of them were found once. 1.1% of the sample lies in the top ten. CD8 naive samples consisted of CD45RO-negative cells that were positively selected for CCR7, yielding a CD45RA+CCR7+ population without TemRA cells. The specimen sequenced was naive CD8+ T cells sorted from blood. Taken with the paper, the label for cell subset or site translates to: CD45RA+CCR7+. Receptors were obtained from a man aged 18-30 years in good health.

This chain uses TRBV7-6 with TRBJ2-2; tentative D call: TRBD2 (5 bases). Trimming left V 1 base short and J 6 bases short, with 9 bases between. The CDR3 length is 14 residues. Germline V gene lookup returns CDR1 SGHVS and CDR2 FNYEAQ. This CDR3 is CASSLEPRAGELFF. CDR3 nucleotide sequence: TGTGCCAGCAGCTTAGAGCCGCGGGCCGGGGAGCTGTTTTTT.

This clone was seen a single time. J is TRBJ2-3 and V is TRBV5-4; 7 bases are a match to TRBD2. CDR1 is SGHNT and CDR2 is YYREEE in the germline V gene (reference sequence). The V gene end was trimmed by 6 bases and the J gene end by 5 bases; junction bases not matched to a gene: 9. This CDR3 has 14 amino acids. CDR3 amino acids: CASTWGGMIDTQYF. The CDR3 DNA reads TGTGCCAGCACCTGGGGGGGAATGATAGATACGCAGTATTTT.

This clone has just a few counts. Other DNA variants within this sample encode the same CDR3. The chain links TRBV2 to TRBJ1-2, with 7 positions matching TRBD1. Germline V CDR1 and CDR2: SNHLY, FYNNEI. The length of the CDR3 is 12 residues. The trim removed 4 bases at V and 8 bases at J, leaving 4 bases unmatched. CDR3 amino acids: CASSATGEGYTF. The CDR3 DNA follows: TGTGCCAGCAGTGCTACAGGGGAGGGCTACACCTTC. Based on the CDR3 plus reference TRBV2 and TRBJ1-2, the full variable domain is EPEVTQTPSHQVTQMGQEVILRCVPISNHLYFYWYRQILGQKVEFLVSFYNNEISEKSEIFDDQFSVERPDGSNFTLKIRSTKLEDSAMYFCASSATGEGYTFGSGTRLTVV.

In regard to this clone: Since a much larger clone is just one base distant, this may be a read error. The chain combines TRBV2 with TRBJ2-3; no clear D gene. The V end was cut by 5 bases, the J end by 2 bases, with 5 bases between. This CDR3 is 12 amino acids long. Looked up from germline, CDR1 is SNHLY and CDR2 is FYNNEI. The CDR3 region is CASSPITDTQYF. The CDR3 region has the DNA TGTGCCAGCAGTCCCATCACAGATACGCAGTATTTT.

This chain joins TRBV4-1 and TRBJ2-7; D is ambiguous. The V and J ends lost 1 base and 2 bases respectively, with 15 bases between them. This CDR3 comprises 16 residues. Germline V CDR1 and CDR2: MGHRA, YSYEKL. The CDR3 DNA follows: TGCGCCAGCAGCCAAGTCTCCACAAACCCCACCTACGAGCAGTACTTC. The encoded protein is CASSQVSTNPTYEQYF.

The chain is built from TRBV7-8 and TRBJ1-1; no firm D call. CDR3 length equals 12 residues. Germline CDR1 reads SGHVS; CDR2 reads FQNEAQ. With 1 base removed from V and 10 bases from J, the gap between germline ends came to 10 bases. CDR3 residues: CASSLEGIGAFF. The CDR3 bases are TGTGCCAGCAGCTTAGAAGGGATCGGAGCTTTCTTT.

With regard to this clone: Other DNA sequences in the same sample also yield this CDR3. The rearrangement uses TRBV27 and TRBJ1-5; D is perhaps TRBD1 (5 bases). Germline CDR1 and CDR2: MNHEY and SMNVEV (reference sequence). V lost 2 bases and J lost 4, with 9 bases in between. This CDR3 contains 14 residues. The CDR3 DNA follows: TGTGCCAGCAGTTTAGGAGGGGCGAATCAGCCCCAGCATTTT. It codes for CASSLGGANQPQHF.

The rearrangement uses TRBV10-3 and TRBJ1-4; the D is unclear. This CDR3 has 14 amino acids. Germline V CDR1 and CDR2: ENHRY, SYGVKD. V was shortened by 6 bases and J by 4 bases, with 12 bases between the two germline ends. The CDR3 DNA reads TGTGCCATCAGCGACTCCGGCTATAATGAAAAACTGTTTTTT. Its protein product is CAISDSGYNEKLFF.

V gene TRBV7-9 combines with J gene TRBJ2-5, with D hard to call. The end of the DNA fits TRBJ2-7 better, so the J call may be wrong. This CDR3 spans 14 amino acids. CDR1 is SEHNR, CDR2 FQNEAQ, per germline (reference sequence). The CDR3 DNA reads TGTGCCAGCAGCTTAAGGCAGGACTCCTACGAGCAGTACTTC. Translation: CASSLRQDSYEQYF.

The gene calls are TRBV13 and TRBJ2-5, with a weak D call TRBD1 (5 bases). Germline V gene lookup returns CDR1 PRHDT and CDR2 FYEKMQ (reference sequence). V was clipped by 4 bases and J by 0 bases, with 9 bases between them. The CDR3 contains 14 residues. The DNA of the CDR3 is TGTGCCAGCAGCTCGACAGCGTACCAAGAGACCCAGTACTTC. It yields the protein CASSSTAYQETQYF.

This chain links TRBV28 with TRBJ2-2; D is ambiguous. CDR1 is MDHEN and CDR2 is SYDVKM in the germline V gene. The CDR3 consists of 12 residues. The V end was cut by 4 bases, the J end by 0 bases, with 0 bases between. The CDR3 spells CASSSNTGELFF. The CDR3 DNA reads as TGTGCCAGCAGTTCGAACACCGGGGAGCTGTTTTTT.

This clone was found a few times. At one end the junction does not follow the germline gene, possibly because of a read error. J is TRBJ1-1 and V is TRBV28, with TRBD1 matching 9 bases. Germline CDR1 is MDHEN and CDR2 is SYDVKM. The CDR3 loop spans 15 amino acids. For the CDR3, the DNA is TGTGCCAGCAGTTTATCCGGGACAGGGACCACTGAGAGTCTCTTT. Encoded protein: CASSLSGTGTTESLF.

Concerning this clone: In the same sample, other DNA sequences code for this CDR3. The gene calls are TRBV29-1 and TRBJ2-1; D remains ambiguous. Trimming left V 2 bases short and J 4 bases short, with 6 bases between. Germline V gives CDR1 SQVTM, CDR2 ANQGSEA. This CDR3 comprises 12 residues. CDR3 in DNA: TGCAGCGTTGAATACCCATACAATGAGCAGTTCTTC. Protein product: CSVEYPYNEQFF.

V and J are TRBV5-6 and TRBJ2-2; TRBD1 is a possible D gene (6 bases). V shed 6 bases and J shed 6 bases, with 9 bases lying between them. This CDR3 spans 12 amino acids. Germline CDR1 SGHDT, CDR2 YYEEEE. CDR3 nucleotide sequence: TGTGCCAGCAAACAGGGCGCCGGGGAGCTGTTTTTT. The encoded protein is CASKQGAGELFF.